These 5 T cell receptor beta chains were sequenced from one sample in a study of T cell responses to AZD1222 COVID-19 vaccine. This table comes from immunoSEQ multiplex PCR, and its TCRdb copy is limited to in-frame clones, with some not included. The data show over 150,000 clones, approximately 87% seen once. The specimen was peripheral blood, collected 28 days after the second AZD1222 dose. The receptor source for this set is an adult who received the AZD1222 COVID-19 vaccine.

This clone appeared once. The rearrangement joins TRBV10-2 to TRBJ1-1, with D maybe TRBD1 (6 bases). Germline CDR1 WSHSY, CDR2 SAAADI. This CDR3 is 15 amino acids long. Between the trimmed V and J ends, which lost 6 bases and 3 bases, there was a span of 17 bases. The CDR3: CASSNRAGRDTEAFF. The DNA for the CDR3 is TGCGCCAGCAGCAACAGGGCCGGTAGGGACACTGAAGCTTTCTTT.

This chain connects TRBV3-1 (or the pseudogene TRBV3-2) to TRBJ1-4, with TRBD1 as a possible D gene (6 bases). The CDR3 is 20 residues long. The germline CDR1 and CDR2 sequences are LGHDT and YNNKEL (reference sequence). V was pared by 2 bases and J by 0 bases, with 22 bases between. The CDR3 reads CASSQKWARGRVATNEKLFF. The CDR3 region has the DNA TGTGCCAGCAGCCAAAAATGGGCCAGGGGTAGGGTGGCAACTAATGAAAAACTGTTTTTT.

The sample holds one count of this clone. This chain links TRBV10-2 with TRBJ1-4; TRBD1 is a possible D gene (5 bases). Germline V gene sequence: CDR1 WSHSY, CDR2 SAAADI. The V gene lost 0 bases and the J gene lost 8 bases, with 10 bases spanning the gap. The CDR3 length is 14 residues. CDR3 DNA: TGCGCCAGCAGTGAGTCGGGGGGGTTGGAAAAACTGTTTTTT. Protein product: CASSESGGLEKLFF.

This chain uses TRBV29-1 with TRBJ2-3; D perhaps matches TRBD2 (6 bases). V dropped 4 bases and J dropped 4 bases, with 12 bases sitting between them. This CDR3 region has 13 residues. Germline CDR1 is SQVTM and CDR2 is ANQGSEA. CDR3 coding DNA: TGCAGCGTTGTGGGGGGATCGGCAGATACGCAGTATTTT. Its protein is CSVVGGSADTQYF.

As to this clone: One end of the junction does not line up with germline, which may come from a read error. The chain uses TRBV5-1 and TRBJ1-6; D uncertain. CDR1 and CDR2 from the germline V gene are SGHRS and YFSETQ. The CDR3 extends over 14 amino acids. CDR3 sequence reads: CASSSRSYDSPLHF. The CDR3 nucleotides read TGCGCCAGCAGCAGCAGGTCCTATGATTCACCCCTCCACTTT.